This T cell receptor beta chain was recorded in a study of beta chain features in type 1 diabetes. About the study: Sorted cells, 107,917,701 in number, were examined across all samples.

Sequenced material consisted of expressed TCRB transcripts (all of the isolated RNA was reverse transcribed). Assay: immunoSEQ multiplex PCR; the TCRdb copy retains only in-frame clones and omits some. Of about 110,000 clones in the sample, approximately 37% were seen once. Study-wide results and limits: PCR may have favored shorter templates equally in patients and controls.

Concerning this clone: The antigen is unknown.

V was shortened by 1 base and J by 0 bases, with 10 bases between the two germline ends. CDR1 and CDR2 (germline): KGHSH, LQKENI. The length of the CDR3 is 16 residues. The chain joins TRBV18 to TRBJ2-1; maybe TRBD2 (6 bases). The TCR originated in a woman younger than 30 in good health. Sequences were obtained from stem cell memory CD4+ T cells from blood. CDR3 sequence: CASSPRRADSYNEQFF. The DNA of the CDR3 is TGTGCCAGCTCACCACGGAGGGCAGACTCCTACAATGAGCAGTTCTTC. Drawing the rest from reference TRBV18 and TRBJ2-1, the complete variable domain is NAGVMQNPRHLVRRRGQEARLRCSPMKGHSHVYWYRQLPEEGLKFMVYLQKENIIDESGMPKERFSAEFPKEGPSILRIQQVVRGDSAAYFCASSPRRADSYNEQFFGPGTRLTVL.